Listed below are T cell receptor beta chains from one sample, sequenced in a study of T-cell memory formation after mild COVID-19. One entry per CDR3 protein results from TCRdb running MiXCR on the 5' RACE reads. In the table there are fewer than 650,000 distinct CDR3 sequences, roughly a fifth of which are singletons. Sequenced input: PBMCs or a T cell subset sorted from them (not recorded which). The receptor source for this set is an adult woman who had mild COVID-19 (a few samples of this study predate the infection). Cell type and time point are not known. The CDR3 runs from the conserved cysteine through the conserved F or W. Fields, in order: CDR3 protein, CDR3 DNA, J gene, V gene, clone size, D gene. A D gene is named only where the DNA matches it firmly. Clone size is given for some rows only: seen once, a few or many times, or a class if the clone is expanded.

CDR3 protein: CASSQVRQLQETQYF; CDR3 DNA: TGTGCCAGCAGCCAAGTGCGGCAGCTCCAAGAGACCCAGTACTTC; J gene: TRBJ2-5; V gene: TRBV3-1; clone size: few; D gene: .
CDR3 protein: CATSRGQDRGGEQYF; CDR3 DNA: TGTGCCACCAGCAGAGGCCAAGACAGGGGCGGCGAGCAGTACTTC; J gene: TRBJ2-7; V gene: TRBV15; clone size: few; D gene: TRBD1
CDR3 protein: CASSQDGVLSSYEQYF; CDR3 DNA: TGTGCCAGCAGCCAAGATGGGGTTCTCAGCTCCTACGAGCAGTACTTC; J gene: TRBJ2-7; V gene: TRBV3-1; clone size: .; D gene: .
CDR3 protein: CASSFRRDSYEQYF; CDR3 DNA: TGTGCCAGCAGTTTCAGGCGCGACTCCTACGAGCAGTACTTC; J gene: TRBJ2-7; V gene: TRBV12-3/TRBV12-4; clone size: few; D gene: .
CDR3 protein: CASSIRGDEQFF; CDR3 DNA: TGTGCCAGTAGTATCAGGGGCGATGAGCAGTTCTTC; J gene: TRBJ2-1; V gene: TRBV19; clone size: .; D gene: .
CDR3 protein: CASNRDRNEKLFF; CDR3 DNA: TGCGCCAGCAATCGAGATCGAAATGAAAAACTGTTTTTT; J gene: TRBJ1-4; V gene: TRBV5-1; clone size: few; D gene: .
CDR3 protein: CASSPNIEDTEAFF; CDR3 DNA: TGTGCCAGCAGCCCGAACATAGAAGACACTGAAGCTTTCTTT; J gene: TRBJ1-1; V gene: TRBV9; clone size: .; D gene: .
CDR3 protein: CSAIFRVGAFF; CDR3 DNA: TGCAGTGCTATTTTCCGGGTAGGAGCTTTCTTT; J gene: TRBJ1-1; V gene: TRBV20-1; clone size: .; D gene: .
CDR3 protein: CASSPGTSGGSTDTQYF; CDR3 DNA: TGTGCCAGCAGCCCCGGGACTAGCGGGGGGAGCACAGATACGCAGTATTTT; J gene: TRBJ2-3; V gene: TRBV7-9; clone size: .; D gene: TRBD2
CDR3 protein: CATSRERTPTGELFF; CDR3 DNA: TGTGCCACCAGCAGAGAGCGGACTCCCACCGGGGAGCTGTTTTTT; J gene: TRBJ2-2; V gene: TRBV15; clone size: few; D gene: .
CDR3 protein: CASSLGQEPYSNQPQHF; CDR3 DNA: TGTGCCAGCAGCTTAGGACAGGAGCCTTATAGCAATCAGCCCCAGCATTTT; J gene: TRBJ1-5; V gene: TRBV7-3; clone size: few; D gene: TRBD1
CDR3 protein: CASHQGGWNSPLHF; CDR3 DNA: TGTGCCAGCCACCAAGGGGGCTGGAATTCACCCCTCCACTTT; J gene: TRBJ1-6; V gene: TRBV7-9; clone size: few; D gene: TRBD1
CDR3 protein: CASSGGGVSPLHF; CDR3 DNA: TGTGCCAGCAGTGGAGGGGGGGTGTCACCCCTCCACTTT; J gene: TRBJ1-6; V gene: TRBV6-5; clone size: few; D gene: .
CDR3 protein: CSASLMTGSYNEQFF; CDR3 DNA: TGCAGTGCTAGTCTGATGACAGGGAGTTACAATGAGCAGTTCTTC; J gene: TRBJ2-1; V gene: TRBV20-1; clone size: .; D gene: TRBD1
CDR3 protein: CASSQSGTGESYAYEQYF; CDR3 DNA: TGTGCCAGCAGCCAGTCCGGGACAGGGGAGTCTTATGCCTACGAGCAGTACTTC; J gene: TRBJ2-7; V gene: TRBV3-1; clone size: .; D gene: TRBD1
CDR3 protein: CASSSSGTGPPSSGNTIYF; CDR3 DNA: TGTGCCAGCAGCTCCTCCGGGACAGGGCCACCATCTTCTGGAAACACCATATATTTT; J gene: TRBJ1-3; V gene: TRBV11-2; clone size: .; D gene: TRBD1
CDR3 protein: CASTPWDSPPYEQYF; CDR3 DNA: TGTGCCAGCACTCCATGGGACAGCCCCCCCTACGAGCAGTACTTC; J gene: TRBJ2-7; V gene: TRBV2; clone size: .; D gene: TRBD1
CDR3 protein: CASTGTASYEQYF; CDR3 DNA: TGTGCCTCCACCGGGACAGCGTCCTACGAGCAGTACTTC; J gene: TRBJ2-7; V gene: TRBV30; clone size: .; D gene: TRBD1
CDR3 protein: CASRTTVGTGELFF; CDR3 DNA: TGTGCCAGCAGAACGACCGTTGGCACCGGGGAGCTGTTTTTT; J gene: TRBJ2-2; V gene: TRBV12-3/TRBV12-4; clone size: .; D gene: .
CDR3 protein: CSARGTSEDPYEQYF; CDR3 DNA: TGCAGTGCTAGGGGAACCTCAGAGGACCCCTACGAGCAGTACTTC; J gene: TRBJ2-7; V gene: TRBV20-1; clone size: once; D gene: .